The rows below give T cell receptor beta chains drawn from one sample of a study of CD8 T cells in ankylosing spondylitis. TCRdb ran MiXCR on the 5' RACE reads and lists one entry per CDR3 protein. The sample contains approximately 520,000 distinct CDR3 sequences, 5.3% of which appear only once. Sequencing input: blood, either unsorted or a sorted T cell fraction (not recorded which). These receptors all come from a male donor with ankylosing spondylitis. The CDR3 runs from the conserved cysteine through the conserved F or W. D genes are given only for firm matches. Only some rows state a clone size, as once, few, many or a class for expanded clones.

TRBV6-1	many	NA	TRBJ2-7	TGTGCCAGCAGTATCCGAGGGGGAACGCCTTCCTACGAGCAGTACTTC	CASSIRGGTPSYEQYF
TRBV27	many	NA	TRBJ2-3	TGTGCCAGCAGTTATACCCCCTCCCATACGCAGTATTTT	CASSYTPSHTQYF
TRBV4-3	many	TRBD1	TRBJ1-2	TGCGCCAGCAGCCAAGAAGGACAGGCTAACTATGGCTACACCTTC	CASSQEGQANYGYTF
TRBV10-3	many	NA	TRBJ1-1	TGTGCCATCAGTGAGTCGGGCCACGGAAACAATCGAGAAGCTTTCTTT	CAISESGHGNNREAFF
TRBV20-1	NA	TRBD2	TRBJ2-7	TGCAGTGCTAGGTTGGTGGAGCGGGAGATAAGGGAGCAGTACTTC	CSARLVEREIREQYF
TRBV15	many	NA	TRBJ1-2	TGTGCCACCAGCAGAGATCGCGGGGCCTGGGATGGCTACACCTTC	CATSRDRGAWDGYTF
TRBV10-3	NA	NA	TRBJ1-5	TGTGCCATCAGTGAATCCGGAGGGTTCGGTCAGCCCCAGCATTTT	CAISESGGFGQPQHF
TRBV24-1	many	NA	TRBJ1-3	TGTGCCACCAGTGATTTTCGGGACACTGGAAACACCATATATTTT	CATSDFRDTGNTIYF
TRBV5-6	many	TRBD2	TRBJ2-1	TGTGCCAGCAGCTTTTATGTCGCTAGCGGGAGCAATAAGCAGTTCTTC	CASSFYVASGSNKQFF
TRBV12-3/TRBV12-4	NA	TRBD1	TRBJ1-1	TGTGCCAGCAGTTTAACGGACAGGGGCACTGAAGCTTTCTTT	CASSLTDRGTEAFF
TRBV7-9	few	TRBD2	TRBJ2-1	TGTGCCAGCAGGTCTAAGTCCAGCGGGAGCTACAATGAGCAGTTCTTC	CASRSKSSGSYNEQFF
TRBV3-1	NA	NA	TRBJ2-1	TGTGCCAGCAGCCAAGATCTAACGGAGGCCCGGAGGGATGAGCAGTTCTTC	CASSQDLTEARRDEQFF
TRBV10-3	many	NA	TRBJ2-5	TGTGCCATCAGTGAGGTCGGTCTGGGAGAGACCCAGTACTTC	CAISEVGLGETQYF